Presented here are 14 T cell receptor beta chains from one specimen sequenced in a study of human T cells and chemical hapten exposure. MiXCR was run by TCRdb on the RACE reads, yielding one entry per CDR3 protein. This table has tens of thousands of distinct CDR3 sequences, approximately 11% appearing once. Time point in this sample: pre-sensitization, week 0. Treatment denoted: therapeutic diphenylcyclopropenone sensitization with weekly scalp DPC. Sequencing used whole blood, obtained in connection with sensitization to the hapten diphenylcyclopropenone (DPC). The receptors were gathered from a woman aged 50 to 60 with alopecia areata. Some clones in this sample may be carry-over from other donors' samples.

The chain combines TRBV9 with TRBJ2-5, with D possibly being TRBD2 (6 bases). Germline-derived CDR1 and CDR2 are SGDLS and YYNGEE. Deletions cut 3 bases from V and 2 bases from J, with 11 bases between. The CDR3 has 14 residues. CDR3 DNA: TGTGCCAGCAGCGCGGGGACTGTACAAGAGACCCAGTACTTC. It is translated as CASSAGTVQETQYF.

The genes are TRBV19 and TRBJ1-1; D gene ambiguous. The V gene lost 0 bases and the J gene lost 4 bases, with 15 bases spanning the gap. The germline gives CDR1 LNHDA, CDR2 SQIVND (reference sequence). The CDR3 contains 16 residues. DNA for the CDR3: TGTGCCAGTAGTATAGAAGGGAAGGGAAGGAGCACTGAAGCTTTCTTT. As protein: CASSIEGKGRSTEAFF.

In this sample, this clonotype turned up many times. CDR3 coding DNA: TGTGCCAGCAGCTTATCGGGACAGAGCTTCTATGGCTACACCTTC. This translates into CASSLSGQSFYGYTF. The chain combines TRBV7-6 with TRBJ1-2; 7 bases map to TRBD1. Germline lookup yields CDR1 SGHVS and CDR2 FNYEAQ. Unmatched junction bases numbered 7, after V lost 2 bases and J lost 4 bases. The CDR3 covers 15 residues.

There are many counts of this clonotype. The V gene is TRBV28, the J gene TRBJ2-3; D gene unclear. This CDR3 comprises 12 residues. CDR1 and CDR2 (germline): MDHEN, SYDVKM. Trimming cost V 4 bases and J 6 bases, with 8 bases left between them. DNA of the CDR3: TGTGCCAGCAGTTCCTACCTGGATACGCAGTATTTT. Translated: CASSSYLDTQYF. Filled out from reference TRBV28 and TRBJ2-3, the complete variable domain reads DVKVTQSSRYLVKRTGEKVFLECVQDMDHENMFWYRQDPGLGLRLIYFSYDVKMKEKGDIPEGYSVSREKKERFSLILESASTNQTSMYLCASSSYLDTQYFGPGTRLTVL.

There are a few counts of this clonotype. This chain joins TRBV20-1 and TRBJ2-7, with D possibly being TRBD1 (6 bases). The CDR3 runs to 14 residues. Germline V gene sequence: CDR1 DFQATT, CDR2 SNEGSKA (reference sequence). V was cut by 3 bases and J by 4 bases, with 16 bases left in between. In DNA, the CDR3 is TGCAGTGCTAGTAAGGGGGAACTTGGGTACGAGCAGTACTTC. This encodes CSASKGELGYEQYF.

This clonotype was recorded many times. The chain carries TRBV12-3 or TRBV12-4 and TRBJ2-2, with 9 nucleotides matching TRBD2. The trim removed 2 bases at V and 1 base at J, leaving 2 bases unmatched. The CDR3 runs 16 residues. CDR3 region: CASSLPSGVNTGELFF. The CDR3, as DNA: TGTGCCAGCAGTTTACCTAGCGGGGTGAACACCGGGGAGCTGTTTTTT.

This clonotype was counted a few times. The chain links TRBV7-2 to TRBJ2-4, with 7 nucleotides matching TRBD2. This CDR3 region has 20 residues. Germline CDR1 reads SGHTA; CDR2 reads FQGNSA. With 5 bases clipped from V and 0 bases from J, the junction kept 19 bases outside the gene matches. The DNA of the CDR3 is TGTGCCAGCAGCCCGCCCCTGAGCGGGGCCAGGACGCTAGCCAAAAACATTCAGTACTTC. Its translation: CASSPPLSGARTLAKNIQYF.

CDR3 loop: CASSYGTADGYTF. CDR3 coding DNA: TGTGCCAGCAGTTACGGGACGGCGGATGGCTACACCTTC. The V gene is TRBV6-6, the J gene TRBJ1-2; the D gene is possibly TRBD1 (5 bases). This CDR3 contains 13 residues. The ends were cut back, 2 bases at V and 6 bases at J, with 10 bases in the middle. Looked up from germline, CDR1 is MNHNY and CDR2 is SVGAGI (reference sequence).

This chain uses TRBV11-2 with TRBJ1-2; D is possibly TRBD1 (6 bases). Germline V gene sequence: CDR1 SGHAT, CDR2 FQNNGV. The CDR3 runs to 13 residues. V gave up 6 bases and J gave up 8 bases, with 16 bases separating them. CDR3 region: CASSQQGSYGYTF. CDR3 in DNA: TGTGCCAGCAGTCAACAGGGTTCTTACGGCTACACCTTC. The entire variable domain, with the rest obtained from reference TRBV11-2 and TRBJ1-2, is as follows: EAGVAQSPRYKIIEKRQSVAFWCNPISGHATLYWYQQILGQGPKLLIQFQNNGVVDDSQLPKDRFSAERLKGVDSTLKIQPAKLEDSAVYLCASSQQGSYGYTFGSGTRLTVV.

The CDR3 sequence: CASSFQGPRGAGANVLTF. CDR3 DNA sequence: TGTGCCAGCAGCTTTCAGGGTCCAAGGGGCGCTGGGGCCAACGTCCTGACTTTC. The chain carries TRBV9 and TRBJ2-6; D may be TRBD1 (5 bases). The CDR3 is 18 residues long. V was clipped by 4 bases and J by 2 bases, with 19 bases between them. Germline V gives CDR1 SGDLS, CDR2 YYNGEE.

This clonotype was observed at least ten times. The chain joins TRBV7-2 to TRBJ2-1; 8 bases fit TRBD1. Losses at the gene ends were 4 bases for V and 0 bases for J; bases not matched to a gene: 5. This CDR3 has 16 amino acids. Per the germline V gene, CDR1 is SGHTA and CDR2 is FQGNSA. The CDR3 is CASSSQGALSYNEQFF. The CDR3, as DNA: TGTGCCAGCAGCTCGCAGGGGGCTCTCTCCTACAATGAGCAGTTCTTC.

This clonotype was seen more than once but under ten times. The V call is TRBV5-1, the J call TRBJ2-7; D is undetermined. CDR1 and CDR2 (germline): SGHRS, YFSETQ. The CDR3 has 16 residues. The ends were cut back, 0 bases at V and 5 bases at J, with 18 bases in the middle. This CDR3 is CASSLVWTSPENEQYF. Here the CDR3 DNA reads TGCGCCAGCAGCTTGGTCTGGACCTCACCGGAGAACGAGCAGTACTTC.

The chain recombines TRBV6-1 with TRBJ1-2; D not resolved. The CDR3 length is 13 residues. Between the trimmed V and J ends, which lost 4 bases and 1 base, there was a span of 7 bases. Germline CDR1 MNHNS, CDR2 SASEGT. CDR3 in amino acids: CASSVGVNYGYTF. The CDR3 DNA is TGTGCCAGCAGTGTCGGAGTTAACTATGGCTACACCTTC.

This clonotype came up many times. The chain links TRBV6-6 to TRBJ1-2; D may be TRBD1 (6 bases). The CDR3 is 13 amino acids. Germline CDR1 MNHNY, CDR2 SVGAGI (reference sequence). V was pared by 6 bases and J by 8 bases, with 16 bases between. CDR3 bases: TGTGCCAGCAGCCCCGAGGGGGGGCGCGGCTACACCTTC. Amino acid sequence: CASSPEGGRGYTF.